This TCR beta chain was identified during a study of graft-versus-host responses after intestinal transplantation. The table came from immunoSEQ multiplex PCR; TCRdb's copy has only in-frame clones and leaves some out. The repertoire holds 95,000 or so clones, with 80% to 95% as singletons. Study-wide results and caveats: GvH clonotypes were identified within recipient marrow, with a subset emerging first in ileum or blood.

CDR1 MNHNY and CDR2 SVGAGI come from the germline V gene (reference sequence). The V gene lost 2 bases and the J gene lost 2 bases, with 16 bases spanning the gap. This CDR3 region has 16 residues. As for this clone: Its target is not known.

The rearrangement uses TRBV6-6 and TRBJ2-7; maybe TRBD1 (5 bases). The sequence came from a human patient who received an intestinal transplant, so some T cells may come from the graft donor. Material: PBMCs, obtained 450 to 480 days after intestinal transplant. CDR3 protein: CASSYTPQTVTYEQYF. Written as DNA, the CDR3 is TGTGCCAGCAGTTACACCCCTCAGACAGTAACCTACGAGCAGTACTTC.